The entry below gives a single T cell receptor beta chain sequence along with its context. The antigen this receptor binds is unknown. Base qualities are missing; no much larger clone stands one base away. Libraries were prepared through the immunoSEQ multiplex PCR assay. The table was pulled from immuneACCESS by TCRdb, which kept in-frame rearrangements only. Such tables lose some clones; where checked, under half of the loss comes from unresolved V genes, and the rest has no known cause. Across this sample there are some 210,000 clones, with over 80% seen only once. The ten largest account for 1.5% to 2% of the sample. This sample was included in a study of control samples from healthy donors and cancer patients (TCRdb year 2020). The CDR3 spans 14 residues, from the cysteine through the phenylalanine. Only CDR3 DNA remains: 42 bases, in frame from the first base. The V and J ends are trimmed by 5 bases and 1 base, leaving 8 bases between them. For CDR1 and CDR2, the germline V gene lists SGHTA and FQGTGA.

The sequencing input was blood. Recombination connected TRBV7-3 to TRBJ2-2, with no D gene named confidently. The sequence derives from a man in his thirties or forties in good health. The sequenced DNA is TGTGCCAGCAGCCCGGTGGGGAACACCGGGGAGCTGTTTTTT. Translated, this is CASSPVGNTGELFF.